The clone carrying this T cell receptor beta chain was recorded at least ten times. Its antigen is currently unknown. The sample originates from a study of T-cell reconstitution after alpha-beta-depleted transplantation in children. Study-wide findings and caveats: From newly produced T cells came most of the T-cell counts and diversity one year after transplant. Several patients had high TCRbeta diversity at day 60; it came from surviving recipient T cells and thymic progenitors. The origin of alpha-beta T cells about two months after transplant was reportedly several hundred expanded graft clones.

The germline CDR1 and CDR2 sequences are SGHRS and YFSETQ. V dropped 0 bases and J dropped 4; count of bases not matched to a gene: 6. The CDR3 length is 15 residues. Preparing the TCRbeta library involved the use of unique molecular identifiers. TCRdb re-called the PCR reads through MiXCR, storing one row per CDR3 protein. The data hold a few hundred thousand distinct CDR3 sequences, with 11% observed a single time. The sequence derives from a child younger than two with acute myeloid leukemia, due to receive a stem cell transplant. The chain uses TRBV5-1 and TRBJ1-1, with 7 bases that match TRBD1. This sample comprised PBMCs, obtained before TCRalphabeta/CD19-depleted stem cell transplant. The CDR3 reads CASSLAGAGGTEAFF. Here the CDR3 DNA reads TGCGCCAGCAGCTTGGCCGGGGCAGGGGGCACTGAAGCTTTCTTT.